This T cell receptor beta chain was profiled in a study of cytomegalovirus exposure and HLA in healthy donors. The study ran its PCR with 60 Vbeta and 13 Jbeta primers. The repertoire was sequenced with immunoSEQ multiplex PCR; TCRdb's copy has only in-frame clones and lacks some. The sample lists 120,000 to 150,000 clones, over 65% occurring once. There are 16 residues in the CDR3. J gave up 4 bases and V 3 bases, and 2 bases lay outside the gene matches. Germline loops: CDR1 SEHNR, CDR2 FQNEAQ (reference sequence). J is TRBJ2-1 and V is TRBV7-9; the match to TRBD2 covers 14 bases. This receptor was taken from a woman aged 25 to 39 in good health and CMV-seronegative. The sequenced sample consisted of PBMCs. CDR3 in DNA: TGTGCCAGCAGCTTGACTAGCGGGGGGGCATACAATGAGCAGTTCTTC. Its translation is CASSLTSGGAYNEQFF.